One sample yielded the 17 T cell receptor beta chains listed below, sequenced in a study of T-cell reconstitution after alpha-beta-depleted transplantation in children. It was with unique molecular identifiers that the TCRbeta library was prepared. TCRdb reprocessed the PCR reads via MiXCR and lists one record per CDR3 protein. The sample lists some 840,000 distinct CDR3 sequences; around 15% were seen once. This specimen consisted of PBMCs, mostly from graft donor cells, obtained 360 days after TCRalphabeta/CD19-depleted stem cell transplant. The receptors were sampled from a male patient younger than 18 who had a stem cell transplant for acute lymphoblastic leukemia, so the T cells may come from the graft donor.

This clonotype was detected a few times. The genes are TRBV7-8 and TRBJ2-1; 9 bases are a match to TRBD2. Germline values: CDR1 SGHVS, CDR2 FQNEAQ. Germline trimming cut 0 bases from V and 6 bases from J; bases unmatched to any gene: 6. The CDR3 has 16 amino acids. CDR3 nucleotide sequence: TGTGCCAGCAGCTTAGCCCTTAGCGGGAGACGCAATGAGCAGTTCTTC. This gives the protein CASSLALSGRRNEQFF.

The gene calls are TRBV7-8 and TRBJ2-7, with no clear D. CDR3 length: 18 amino acids. The V gene's germline CDR1 is SGHVS and CDR2 FQNEAQ. Trimming cost V 4 bases and J 3 bases, with 25 bases left between them. The CDR3, as DNA: TGTGCCAGCAGCTCACGCCCGACATGGGGATCGAATCTCTACGAGCAGTACTTC. It translates to CASSSRPTWGSNLYEQYF.

This clonotype was observed at least ten times. This chain links TRBV11-2 with TRBJ2-1; possibly TRBD1 or TRBD2 for D (6 bases each). Trimming removed 5 bases from V and 4 bases from J, with 15 bases in between. This CDR3 has 15 amino acids. In germline, CDR1 is SGHAT, CDR2 FQNNGV. This CDR3 is CASSPGGGRYNEQFF. The CDR3 DNA sequence: TGTGCCAGCAGCCCCGGGGGCGGAAGATACAATGAGCAGTTCTTC.

This rearrangement joins TRBV18 to TRBJ1-1; TRBD1 is a possible D gene (6 bases). Trimming shortened V by 2 bases and J by 0 bases, and 19 bases separated the two germline ends. Germline V lookup: CDR1 KGHSH, CDR2 LQKENI. The CDR3 has 18 residues. The CDR3 DNA follows: TGTGCCAGCTCACCAACGAAGGCAGGGGACCTCATGAACACTGAAGCTTTCTTT. Its translation is CASSPTKAGDLMNTEAFF.

This clonotype was picked up a small number of times. The V and J genes are TRBV12-3 or TRBV12-4 and TRBJ2-3, with 12 bases aligning to TRBD2. The CDR3 has 19 residues. Trimming at V came to 1 base and at J to 1 base, leaving 9 bases not matched to a gene. CDR3 sequence reads: CASSLVPFLAGGGTDTQYF. CDR3 DNA sequence: TGTGCCAGCAGTTTAGTCCCCTTCCTAGCGGGAGGGGGCACAGATACGCAGTATTTT.

This clonotype was observed a handful of times. The chain uses TRBV7-9 and TRBJ1-2; D ambiguous. The CDR3 has 13 residues. V dropped 3 bases and J dropped 4 bases, with 9 bases sitting between them. Germline values: CDR1 SEHNR, CDR2 FQNEAQ (reference sequence). The CDR3 spells CASSFRSLYGYTF. In DNA, the CDR3 is TGTGCCAGCAGCTTCAGGAGCCTCTATGGCTACACCTTC.

This chain uses TRBV5-5 with TRBJ2-3; maybe TRBD2 (6 bases). The germline V gene encodes CDR1 SGHKS and CDR2 YYEKEE (reference sequence). The CDR3 is 15 residues long. The V gene lost 7 bases and the J gene lost 5 bases, with 20 bases spanning the gap. This CDR3 reads CASADSPLAIDTQYF. CDR3 DNA: TGTGCCAGCGCCGATTCACCCCTAGCGATAGATACGCAGTATTTT.

This clonotype came up many times. The genes are TRBV5-1 and TRBJ2-7, with a tentative D call TRBD1 (6 bases). Looked up from germline, CDR1 is SGHRS and CDR2 is YFSETQ. The V gene lost 4 bases and the J gene lost 1 base, with 12 bases spanning the gap. This CDR3 spans 14 amino acids. In DNA, the CDR3 is TGCGCCAGCAGCCTTGACAGGACATCCTACGAGCAGTACTTC. This encodes CASSLDRTSYEQYF. Full variable domain (outside the CDR3, taken from reference TRBV5-1 and TRBJ2-7): KAGVTQTPRYLIKTRGQQVTLSCSPISGHRSVSWYQQTPGQGLQFLFEYFSETQRNKGNFPGRFSGRQFSNSRSEMNVSTLELGDSALYLCASSLDRTSYEQYFGPGTRLTVT.

There are a few counts of this clonotype. The chain uses TRBV29-1 and TRBJ1-1; TRBD1 might be the D (5 bases). The germline gives CDR1 SQVTM, CDR2 ANQGSEA. The CDR3 consists of 11 residues. Trimming left V 8 bases short and J 11 bases short, with 18 bases between. Here the CDR3 reads CSLERGGDAFF. For the CDR3, the DNA is TGCAGCCTCGAGCGGGGGGGTGATGCTTTCTTT.

This clonotype was seen only a few times. The chain recombines TRBV12-3 or TRBV12-4 with TRBJ1-1; D not resolved. The CDR3 runs 13 residues. Trimming removed 5 bases from V and 6 bases from J, with 13 bases in between. CDR3 coding DNA: TGTGCCAGCAGTACTCGGCGGAGATCTGAAGCTTTCTTT. Residues: CASSTRRRSEAFF.

J is TRBJ2-7 and V is TRBV5-1; D unclear. Trimming took off 1 base at V and 3 bases at J, with 8 bases between the two ends. CDR3 length: 13 residues. Germline-derived CDR1 and CDR2 are SGHRS and YFSETQ. Here the CDR3 DNA reads TGCGCCAGCAGCTTGCCCCGAAACTACGAGCAGTACTTC. Residues: CASSLPRNYEQYF.

This clonotype has just a few counts. This sequence joins TRBV21-1 and TRBJ2-5; the table calls TRBD1, which could not be checked here. TRBV21-1 is given as a pseudogene. The CDR3 totals 11 residues. CDR3 sequence: CASGRHTTQYF. The CDR3 nucleotides read TGTGCCAGCGGGCGTCATACGACCCAGTACTTC.

This sequence joins TRBV27 and TRBJ1-4; perhaps TRBD1 as D (5 bases). V lost 2 bases to trimming and J lost 3 bases, with 13 bases between them. The CDR3 loop spans 16 amino acids. Germline lookup yields CDR1 MNHEY and CDR2 SMNVEV (reference sequence). CDR3 nucleotide sequence: TGTGCCAGCAGTTTAATAAGGGGTGGTGCTAATGAAAAACTGTTTTTT. It yields the protein CASSLIRGGANEKLFF.

This clonotype was seen at least ten times. This chain joins TRBV5-1 and TRBJ2-7; 9 nucleotides align to TRBD1. CDR1 is SGHRS and CDR2 is YFSETQ in the germline V gene. The CDR3 is 15 amino acids. The ends lost 5 bases at V and 3 bases at J; junction bases unmatched: 9. The CDR3 is CASRTGTGTNYEQYF. The CDR3 DNA reads TGCGCCAGCAGAACCGGGACAGGGACTAACTACGAGCAGTACTTC.

The genes are TRBV4-2 and TRBJ2-3; D gene ambiguous. Trimming took off 8 bases at V and 5 bases at J, with 8 bases between the two ends. The CDR3 loop spans 11 amino acids. The germline V gene encodes CDR1 LGHNA and CDR2 YNFKEQ. The CDR3 DNA reads TGTGCCAGCCAACAGCGAGATACGCAGTATTTT. Encoded protein: CASQQRDTQYF.

V usage is TRBV5-1 and J usage is TRBJ2-3, with D maybe TRBD2 (6 bases). The CDR3 sequence is 14 residues long. V was clipped by 4 bases and J by 4 bases, with 13 bases between them. Germline V gene sequence: CDR1 SGHRS, CDR2 YFSETQ. The CDR3 spells CASSVLTSPDTQYF. The DNA of the CDR3 is TGCGCCAGCAGCGTGTTGACTAGTCCAGATACGCAGTATTTT.

CDR3 amino acids: CASSLDRVVNTIYF. In DNA, the CDR3 is TGCGCCAGCAGCTTGGACAGGGTGGTAAACACCATATATTTT. The chain employs TRBV5-1 and TRBJ1-3; weak D call: TRBD1 (6 bases). The CDR3 runs 14 residues. Germline values: CDR1 SGHRS, CDR2 YFSETQ. V lost 0 bases and J 6 bases, leaving 10 bases between the germline ends.